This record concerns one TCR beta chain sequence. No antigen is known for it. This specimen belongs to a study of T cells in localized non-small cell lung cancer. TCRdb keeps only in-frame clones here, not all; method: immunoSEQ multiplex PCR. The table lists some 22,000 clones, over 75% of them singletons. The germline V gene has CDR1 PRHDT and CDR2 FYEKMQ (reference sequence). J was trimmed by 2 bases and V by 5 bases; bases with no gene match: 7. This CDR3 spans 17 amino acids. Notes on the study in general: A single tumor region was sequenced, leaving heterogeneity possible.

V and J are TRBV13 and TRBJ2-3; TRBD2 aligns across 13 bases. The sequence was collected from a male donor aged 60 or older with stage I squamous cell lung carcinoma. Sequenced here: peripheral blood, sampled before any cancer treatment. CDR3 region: CASSGPGTSGNTDTQYF. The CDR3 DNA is TGTGCCAGCAGCGGGCCTGGGACTAGCGGGAACACAGATACGCAGTATTTT.